Below, one T cell receptor beta chain is given with its context. The sample is drawn from a study of tumor-infiltrating lymphocytes in oesophageal squamous cell carcinoma. Each CDR3 protein is one row after TCRdb ran MiXCR on the PCR reads. The data contain 9,500 to 15,000 distinct CDR3 sequences, about 55% of them seen just once; the ten biggest clones take up about 35%. CDR1 and CDR2 from the germline V gene are SGHTA and FQGNSA. The CDR3 is 13 residues long. The V and J genes are TRBV7-2 and TRBJ1-2; D gene unclear. The end of the DNA fits TRBJ2-5 better, so the J call may be wrong. The sample taken for sequencing was esophageal tumor tissue. The sequence derives from a female donor with esophageal squamous cell carcinoma. The CDR3 loop is CASSLSWDETQYF. The CDR3 DNA reads as TGTGCCAGCAGCTTATCTTGGGATGAGACCCAGTACTTC.